This TCR beta chain was captured in a study of blood T cell repertoires in COVID-19. The wider study: Some COVID-19 samples were acute and others convalescent; all came from the United States, Italy and Spain. The cDNA or gDNA used as material had been derived from T cells, B-cell-depleted T cells, or PBMCs.

In the study's own analysis: Researchers report that nucleated cell counts were estimated from reference gene primer amplification. Repertoires were generated with immunoSEQ multiplex PCR, while TCRdb's copy carries only in-frame clones and drops some. From that table come the V and J calls and clone size; the DNA was used to work out D and trimming. Altogether about 260,000 clones are present, around 87% being singletons, with the ten largest covering less than 1.6%. Sequences were obtained from peripheral blood. The TCR originated in a woman in her 40s who had recovered from COVID-19.

This chain's CDR3 is CASRLTGGSGANVLTF. For the CDR3, the DNA is TGTGCCAGCAGGTTAACAGGGGGATCTGGGGCCAACGTCCTGACTTTC. This chain links TRBV6-6 with TRBJ2-6; 8 bases are a match to TRBD1. The V segment lost 6 bases and the J segment 1 base; nucleotides outside the gene matches: 5. From germline, CDR1 is MNHNY and CDR2 SVGAGI (reference sequence). The CDR3 runs to 16 residues.